This record covers a single T cell receptor beta chain. The sample is drawn from a study of blood T cell repertoires in COVID-19. The CDR3 has 11 amino acids. Germline CDR1 and CDR2: SGHVS and FNYEAQ. V was cut by 5 bases and J by 7 bases, with 9 bases left in between. Only in-frame clones appear in the TCRdb table, and some are missing; sequencing was by immunoSEQ multiplex PCR. The sample holds approximately 300,000 clones, approximately 92% seen once. This sequence joins TRBV7-6 and TRBJ2-7; a possible D gene is TRBD1 (5 bases). The clonotype comes from a woman in her 30s who had recovered from COVID-19. The sample comprised PBMCs or T cells enriched from blood (not recorded which). The CDR3 nucleotides read TGTGCCAGCAGCCAGGGTCTAGAGCAGTACTTC. This encodes CASSQGLEQYF.